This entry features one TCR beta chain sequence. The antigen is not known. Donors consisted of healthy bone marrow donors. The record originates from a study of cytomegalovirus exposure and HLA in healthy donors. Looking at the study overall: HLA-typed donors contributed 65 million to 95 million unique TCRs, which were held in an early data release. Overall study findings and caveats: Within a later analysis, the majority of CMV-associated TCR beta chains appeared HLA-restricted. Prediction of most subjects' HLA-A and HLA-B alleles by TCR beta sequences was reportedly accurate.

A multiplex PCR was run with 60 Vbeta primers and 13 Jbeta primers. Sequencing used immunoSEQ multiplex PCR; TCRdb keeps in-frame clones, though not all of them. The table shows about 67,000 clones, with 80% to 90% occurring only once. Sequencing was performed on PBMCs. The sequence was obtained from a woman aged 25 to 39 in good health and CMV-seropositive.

The CDR3 sequence is CASSEGFGQVSYEQYF. The CDR3 DNA sequence: TGTGCCAGCAGTGAAGGATTTGGGCAGGTCTCCTACGAGCAGTACTTC. The V call is TRBV6-1, the J call TRBJ2-5, with D unresolved. The J call may be mistaken, given a closer DNA end match to TRBJ2-7. Per germline, CDR1 MNHNS and CDR2 SASEGT. This CDR3 has 16 amino acids.